This entry lists 9 T cell receptor beta chains sequenced from one sample in a study of spatial heterogeneity in lung cancer. The sample's time point: sample taken at primary tumor resection. Researchers sequenced whole RNA taken from tumor, nontumor lung or frozen PBMC without sorting. TCRdb used MiXCR to reprocess the 5' RACE reads, holding one entry per CDR3 protein. In the table there are just under 95,000 distinct CDR3 sequences, approximately 12% of which are singletons. The sample here was PBMCs, taken at surgery. Every receptor here comes from a male donor with early-stage non-small cell lung cancer.

There are a few counts of this clonotype. The rearrangement uses TRBV7-9 and TRBJ2-7; 8 bases map to TRBD2. The V gene end was trimmed by 5 bases and the J gene end by 1 base; junction bases not matched to a gene: 7. CDR3 length: 15 amino acids. CDR1 and CDR2 (germline): SEHNR, FQNEAQ (reference sequence). The CDR3 bases are TGTGCCAGCAGCCCCCCTCCGGGGGGGTCCTACGAGCAGTACTTC. It is translated as CASSPPPGGSYEQYF.

This clonotype has more than one count but fewer than ten. V usage is TRBV7-9 and J usage is TRBJ1-5, with 11 bases that match TRBD1. The trim removed 3 bases at V and 2 bases at J, leaving 6 bases unmatched. The germline gives CDR1 SEHNR, CDR2 FQNEAQ (reference sequence). This CDR3 region has 17 residues. The CDR3 spells CASSLDRGRAGNQPQHF. CDR3 DNA: TGTGCCAGCAGCTTGGACAGGGGGCGGGCGGGCAATCAGCCCCAGCATTTT.

This clonotype was seen more than once but under ten times. The rearrangement uses TRBV6-6 and TRBJ2-3; D remains unclear. Trimming took 6 bases from V and 2 from J, leaving 0 bases between them. The length of the CDR3 is 10 residues. Looked up from germline, CDR1 is MNHNY and CDR2 is SVGAGI (reference sequence). CDR3 amino acids: CASSTDTQYF. In DNA, the CDR3 is TGTGCCAGCAGCACAGATACGCAGTATTTT.

For this clonotype: This could be a read error, since a much larger clone is one nucleotide away. The J gene is TRBJ1-1, the V gene TRBV28; no clear D. Germline V gene sequence: CDR1 MDHEN, CDR2 SYDVKM. CDR3 length equals 11 residues. For the CDR3, the DNA is TGTGCCAGCAGTTCGAACACTCAAGCTTTCTTT. Its protein product is CASSSNTQAFF.

This clonotype was observed many times. The J gene is TRBJ1-2, the V gene TRBV28; no clear D. CDR1 is MDHEN, CDR2 SYDVKM, per germline. The CDR3 is 14 residues long. V gave up 8 bases and J gave up 3 bases, with 16 bases separating them. The CDR3 coding sequence is TGTGCCAGCGGAGAGGTGGCAGGCCACTATGGCTACACCTTC. Its translation is CASGEVAGHYGYTF.

The chain couples TRBV20-1 to TRBJ2-5; possible D gene TRBD2, 5 bases. The CDR3 has 12 amino acids. Trimming removed 5 bases from V and 2 bases from J, with 9 bases in between. Germline lookup yields CDR1 DFQATT and CDR2 SNEGSKA (reference sequence). In DNA, the CDR3 is TGCAGTGCTTATAGCGAACAAGAGACCCAGTACTTC. Translation gives CSAYSEQETQYF.

This clonotype showed up just a few times. The chain has TRBV29-1 and TRBJ2-7; 9 bases are a match to TRBD1. CDR1 and CDR2 from the germline V gene are SQVTM and ANQGSEA. V was clipped by 6 bases and J by 3 bases; unmatched bases: 6. The CDR3 extends over 13 amino acids. This CDR3 is CSVGGQGIYEQYF. The CDR3 nucleotides read TGCAGCGTGGGGGGACAGGGAATCTACGAGCAGTACTTC.

This clonotype was detected ten times or more. The chain joins TRBV7-8 to TRBJ2-1, with D possibly TRBD2 on 6 matching bases. CDR3 length: 13 amino acids. The V end was cut by 6 bases, the J end by 12 bases, with 18 bases between. Germline V gene data show CDR1 as SGHVS and CDR2 as FQNEAQ. In DNA, the CDR3 is TGTGCCAGCAGATCCGCTGGAGGGTCAAGGCAGTTCTTC. It is translated as CASRSAGGSRQFF.

This clonotype was counted many times. This sequence joins TRBV20-1 and TRBJ1-4, with no clear D. The CDR3 loop spans 14 amino acids. Germline loops: CDR1 DFQATT, CDR2 SNEGSKA (reference sequence). Trimming shortened V by 2 bases and J by 8 bases, and 15 bases separated the two germline ends. The DNA for the CDR3 is TGCAGTGCTAGATCTAACCGCCCCGTAGAAAAACTGTTTTTT. Protein: CSARSNRPVEKLFF.